This TCR beta chain was observed in a study of CXCR3-negative and CXCR3-positive naive CD8 T cells. Study-level background: TRB reads totalled about 140 million, about 1.5 +/- 0.3 million per library.

UMI-labeled 5' RACE yielded the TRB cDNA libraries. For each CDR3 protein, TCRdb gives one entry from its re-call of the 5' RACE reads, without DNA. Its table records about 150,000 distinct CDR3 sequences. Note on this clonotype: Its antigen remains unidentified.

This CDR3 contains 17 residues. Germline CDR1 is SGDLS and CDR2 is YYNGEE. Study-level findings and limits: Fresh PBMCs were used in most assays, and CXCR3 expression partially decreased after cryopreservation. High diversity, comparable across both naive subsets, contrasted with much lower diversity in memory CD8+ cells. Hydrophobicity was higher for TRB CDR3s found in CXCR3-positive naive cells than in CXCR3-negative naive cells.

The origin of this receptor is a human donor in good health. Some clones in this sample may be carry-over from other donors' samples. The chain has TRBV9 and TRBJ2-5; checking the TCRdb D call of TRBD2 is not possible without DNA. The sequenced sample consisted of naive CXCR3+ CD8+ T cells from blood. Subset given: CD45RO-CCR7+CD27+CD95- naive CD8+ T cells expressing CXCR3 (TNR3+). This CDR3 is CASSVGTKAGAGETQYF. Full variable domain (outside the CDR3, taken from reference TRBV9 and TRBJ2-5): DSGVTQTPKHLITATGQRVTLRCSPRSGDLSVYWYQQSLDQGLQFLIQYYNGEERAKGNILERFSAQQFPDLHSELNLSSLELGDSALYFCASSVGTKAGAGETQYFGPGTRLLVL.